This T cell receptor beta chain was identified during a study of cytomegalovirus exposure and HLA in healthy donors. This clone turned up a few times. In the PCR, 60 Vbeta and 13 Jbeta primers were used. Generated by immunoSEQ multiplex PCR, the TCRdb table keeps only in-frame clones and is missing some. The sample has 100,000 or so clones, about 12% seen once; the top ten hold about a sixth. V was clipped by 5 bases and J by 6 bases, with 9 bases between them. Germline V gene sequence: CDR1 SGHVS, CDR2 FNYEAQ. The CDR3 runs 12 residues. This TCR was recovered from a man aged 40-55 years in good health and CMV-seropositive. The chain recombines TRBV7-6 with TRBJ2-3, with unresolved D. Sequencing was performed on PBMCs. CDR3 bases: TGTGCCAGCAGCCCAAGCCTCGATACGCAGTATTTT. This sequence encodes CASSPSLDTQYF.